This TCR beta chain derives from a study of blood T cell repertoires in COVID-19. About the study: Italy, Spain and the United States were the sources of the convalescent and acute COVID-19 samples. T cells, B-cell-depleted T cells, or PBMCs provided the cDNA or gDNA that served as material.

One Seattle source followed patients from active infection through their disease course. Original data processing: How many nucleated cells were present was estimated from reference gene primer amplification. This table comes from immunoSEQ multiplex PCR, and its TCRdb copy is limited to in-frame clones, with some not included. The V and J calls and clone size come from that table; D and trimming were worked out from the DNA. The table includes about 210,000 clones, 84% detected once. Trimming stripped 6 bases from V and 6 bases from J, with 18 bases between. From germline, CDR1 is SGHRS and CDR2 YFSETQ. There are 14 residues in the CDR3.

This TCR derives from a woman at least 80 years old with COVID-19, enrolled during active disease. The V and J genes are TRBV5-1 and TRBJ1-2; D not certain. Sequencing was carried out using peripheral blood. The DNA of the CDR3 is TGCGCCAGCACTCCCTCGGGGTATTCAAATGGCTACACCTTC. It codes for CASTPSGYSNGYTF.